The 30 T cell receptor beta chains in this list originate from one sample, sequenced in a study of blood T cell repertoires in COVID-19. This table comes from immunoSEQ multiplex PCR, and its TCRdb copy is limited to in-frame clones, with some not included. The sample has roughly 260,000 clones; more than 90% are singletons. What was sequenced was peripheral blood. The receptors were gathered from a person between 18 and 30 years old with COVID-19, enrolled during active disease.

V gene TRBV2 combines with J gene TRBJ2-1, with 9 bases aligning to TRBD2. The V gene end was trimmed by 4 bases and the J gene end by 7 bases; junction bases not matched to a gene: 11. CDR3 length equals 16 residues. CDR1 is SNHLY, CDR2 FYNNEI, per germline. The DNA of the CDR3 is TGTGCCAGCAGTGTCAACCTAGCGGGAATTTTAAATGAGCAGTTCTTC. This codes for CASSVNLAGILNEQFF. Complete variable domain (other parts from reference TRBV2 and TRBJ2-1): EPEVTQTPSHQVTQMGQEVILRCVPISNHLYFYWYRQILGQKVEFLVSFYNNEISEKSEIFDDQFSVERPDGSNFTLKIRSTKLEDSAMYFCASSVNLAGILNEQFFGPGTRLTVL.

This clone appeared a few times. The CDR3 here is CASSDSQGQGSLVTEAFF. DNA for the CDR3: TGTGCCAGCAGTGACTCGCAAGGACAGGGGTCGCTCGTCACTGAAGCTTTCTTT. The chain has TRBV6-4 and TRBJ1-1, with TRBD1 matching over 9 bases. The length of the CDR3 is 18 residues. The junction had 12 bases not matched to a gene; V was cut back by 0 bases and J by 4 bases. The germline V gene encodes CDR1 MRHNA and CDR2 SNTAGT.

The chain joins TRBV6-6 to TRBJ1-4; D unclear. The germline V gene has CDR1 MNHNY and CDR2 SVGAGI (reference sequence). V lost 0 bases, J lost 3 bases, and 11 bases lay in between. The CDR3 runs to 16 residues. CDR3 region: CASSYSVGVPNEKLFF. CDR3 DNA sequence: TGTGCCAGCAGTTACTCGGTCGGGGTCCCTAATGAAAAACTGTTTTTT.

The gene calls are TRBV7-2 and TRBJ2-2, with 11 positions matching TRBD2. V shed 3 bases, J shed 0 bases, and the junction held 9 bases outside the gene matches. Germline assignment: CDR1 SGHTA and CDR2 FQGNSA. CDR3 size: 19 residues. In DNA, the CDR3 is TGTGCCAGCAGCTTCGGGTGGCCGACTAGCGGGACGAACACCGGGGAGCTGTTTTTT. It codes for CASSFGWPTSGTNTGELFF.

CDR3 in DNA: TGTGCCAGCAGCATTGGGGACAGGCTGAACACTGAAGCTTTCTTT. Translation gives CASSIGDRLNTEAFF. The V call is TRBV28, the J call TRBJ1-1; 8 bases match TRBD1. This CDR3 region has 15 residues. The germline V gene has CDR1 MDHEN and CDR2 SYDVKM. Trimming cost V 6 bases and J 0 bases; bases outside gene matches: 6.

The chain links TRBV9 to TRBJ2-7; 12 bases line up with TRBD2. This CDR3 has 19 amino acids. Trimming took 4 bases from V and 0 from J; bases not matched to a gene: 14. The germline gives CDR1 SGDLS, CDR2 YYNGEE. CDR3 amino acids: CASSFRGLAGLESSYEQYF. In DNA, the CDR3 is TGTGCCAGCAGCTTTCGCGGACTAGCGGGACTTGAAAGCTCCTACGAGCAGTACTTC.

This clone appeared once. The chain employs TRBV28 and TRBJ2-3, with D perhaps TRBD2 (5 bases). Trimming removed 6 bases from V and 4 bases from J, with 14 bases in between. Germline lookup yields CDR1 MDHEN and CDR2 SYDVKM. This CDR3 spans 14 amino acids. This CDR3 reads CASSPAPSPDTQYF. The CDR3 bases are TGTGCCAGCAGCCCCGCTCCTAGCCCAGATACGCAGTATTTT.

The V call is TRBV7-8, the J call TRBJ2-5; a weak D match, TRBD2 (6 bases). Looked up from germline, CDR1 is SGHVS and CDR2 is FQNEAQ. The V end lost 0 bases, the J end lost 1 base, and 12 bases lay between the germline ends. The CDR3 length is 16 residues. CDR3 residues: CASSLAVGGTQETQYF. CDR3 bases: TGTGCCAGCAGCTTAGCTGTTGGCGGGACCCAAGAGACCCAGTACTTC. Variable domain in full (rest from reference TRBV7-8 and TRBJ2-5): GAGVSQSPRYKVAKRGQDVALRCDPISGHVSLFWYQQALGQGPEFLTYFQNEAQLDKSGLPSDRFFAERPEGSVSTLKIQRTQQEDSAVYLCASSLAVGGTQETQYFGPGTRLLVL.

The gene calls are TRBV4-3 and TRBJ1-2, with unresolved D. Looked up from germline, CDR1 is LGHNA and CDR2 is YSLEER. Trimming took 0 bases from V and 7 from J, leaving 15 bases between them. The length of the CDR3 is 15 residues. The CDR3 DNA follows: TGCGCCAGCAGCCAAGATAGGTCCACCCGAGGTGGCTACACCTTC. Its translation: CASSQDRSTRGGYTF.

The gene calls are TRBV2 and TRBJ2-3; unclear D gene. Germline CDR1 and CDR2: SNHLY and FYNNEI. The CDR3 is made up of 15 amino acids. Trimming took off 8 bases at V and 0 bases at J, with 15 bases between the two ends. The CDR3 spells CASQSRWASTDTQYF. Written as DNA, the CDR3 is TGTGCCAGCCAGTCTCGATGGGCTAGCACAGATACGCAGTATTTT.

The V gene is TRBV9, the J gene TRBJ2-5; the match to TRBD1 covers 7 bases. The CDR3 totals 14 residues. The germline gives CDR1 SGDLS, CDR2 YYNGEE. Unmatched junction bases numbered 7, after V lost 3 bases and J lost 5 bases. CDR3 nucleotides: TGTGCCAGCAGCGGTCGACAGGGAGACGAGACCCAGTACTTC. This translates into CASSGRQGDETQYF.

This chain uses TRBV9 with TRBJ2-1; 8 bases agree with TRBD2. This CDR3 contains 15 residues. Trimming cost V 1 base and J 2 bases; bases outside gene matches: 2. In germline, CDR1 is SGDLS, CDR2 YYNGEE. CDR3 nucleotide sequence: TGTGCCAGCAGCGTAACTAGCGGACCCTACAATGAGCAGTTCTTC. This sequence encodes CASSVTSGPYNEQFF.

The chain employs TRBV7-9 and TRBJ1-1; tentatively, D is TRBD1 (6 bases). The CDR3 covers 15 residues. Germline V CDR1 and CDR2: SEHNR, FQNEAQ (reference sequence). The V and J ends lost 3 bases and 1 base respectively, with 12 bases between them. CDR3 protein: CASSFNLGQNTEAFF. The CDR3 DNA reads TGTGCCAGCAGCTTTAACCTGGGACAGAACACTGAAGCTTTCTTT.

This rearrangement joins TRBV24-1 to TRBJ1-6; D might be TRBD1 (6 bases). CDR3 size: 14 residues. The germline gives CDR1 KGHDR, CDR2 SFDVKD. Trimming took off 3 bases at V and 11 bases at J, with 13 bases between the two ends. CDR3: CATSDGRGWTPLHF. CDR3 nucleotides: TGTGCCACCAGTGATGGAAGGGGGTGGACACCCCTCCACTTT.

This clone was counted once. V usage is TRBV19 and J usage is TRBJ2-1; possible D gene TRBD1, 5 bases. Germline V gives CDR1 LNHDA, CDR2 SQIVND (reference sequence). The V gene lost 4 bases and the J gene lost 6 bases, with 10 bases spanning the gap. The CDR3 runs 13 residues. The DNA for the CDR3 is TGTGCCAGTAGTAGGGGTCAGGGCAATGAGCAGTTCTTC. Its protein product is CASSRGQGNEQFF.

The rearrangement uses TRBV4-3 and TRBJ2-1, with D possibly TRBD2 on 5 matching bases. V lost 2 bases and J 7 bases, leaving 9 bases between the germline ends. The CDR3 has 13 residues. Germline assignment: CDR1 LGHNA and CDR2 YSLEER. The CDR3 region has the DNA TGCGCCAGCAGCCAAAAACTAGAGAATGAGCAGTTCTTC. Encoded protein: CASSQKLENEQFF.

This chain joins TRBV7-9 and TRBJ2-7, with 12 bases aligning to TRBD2. With V trimmed by 5 bases and J by 0 bases, 5 bases remained unmatched. This CDR3 is 16 amino acids long. Germline CDR1 reads SEHNR; CDR2 reads FQNEAQ (reference sequence). This CDR3 reads CASSPLAGGSSYEQYF. CDR3 DNA: TGTGCCAGCAGCCCCCTAGCGGGAGGGAGCTCCTACGAGCAGTACTTC.

The genes are TRBV4-1 and TRBJ2-1; the D gene is possibly TRBD1 (5 bases). Trimming took off 0 bases at V and 8 bases at J, with 11 bases between the two ends. This CDR3 spans 14 amino acids. Germline lookup yields CDR1 MGHRA and CDR2 YSYEKL. CDR3 in DNA: TGCGCCAGCAGCCAAGAAAGGGGAACAGATGAGCAGTTCTTC. Translated: CASSQERGTDEQFF.

The genes are TRBV29-1 and TRBJ1-2, with D possibly matching TRBD1 (5 bases). The germline V gene has CDR1 SQVTM and CDR2 ANQGSEA. Trimming removed 6 bases at V and 4 bases at J, with 15 bases between. This CDR3 is built from 13 residues. The CDR3 bases are TGCAGCGTACAATTGACAGCCAGCTATGGCTACACCTTC. Protein sequence: CSVQLTASYGYTF.

This rearrangement joins TRBV5-1 to TRBJ2-5; D gene uncertain. Germline CDR1 is SGHRS and CDR2 is YFSETQ. Between the trimmed V and J ends, which lost 1 base and 2 bases, there was a span of 6 bases. The CDR3 contains 13 residues. The CDR3 is CASSLYIQETQYF. CDR3 coding DNA: TGCGCCAGCAGCTTGTACATTCAAGAGACCCAGTACTTC.

This clone was seen only a few times. The CDR3 here is CASSVTGYQNIQYF. The CDR3 nucleotides read TGTGCCAGCAGTGTGACAGGTTATCAAAACATTCAGTACTTC. The chain joins TRBV28 to TRBJ2-4, with D possibly matching TRBD1 (6 bases). Germline loops: CDR1 MDHEN, CDR2 SYDVKM. V was pared by 5 bases and J by 5 bases, with 13 bases between. This CDR3 region has 14 residues. The full variable domain, with the rest looked up from reference TRBV28 and TRBJ2-4, is DVKVTQSSRYLVKRTGEKVFLECVQDMDHENMFWYRQDPGLGLRLIYFSYDVKMKEKGDIPEGYSVSREKKERFSLILESASTNQTSMYLCASSVTGYQNIQYFGAGTRLSVL.

This chain uses TRBV7-7 with TRBJ2-1; D is possibly TRBD2 (5 bases). The CDR3 is 14 residues long. Trimming pared 5 bases from V and 4 bases from J, leaving 12 bases between. Germline values: CDR1 SSHAT, CDR2 FNYEAQ (reference sequence). CDR3 sequence reads: CASSLGGSYNEQFF. The CDR3, as DNA: TGTGCCAGCAGCCTAGGCGGGTCATACAATGAGCAGTTCTTC.

The CDR3 DNA reads TGTGCCAGCAGCTCGGCGGGGGTCCTCTATGGCTACACCTTC. Its translation is CASSSAGVLYGYTF. The genes are TRBV7-9 and TRBJ1-2, with D possibly TRBD1 on 5 matching bases. Germline loops: CDR1 SEHNR, CDR2 FQNEAQ (reference sequence). The V gene lost 4 bases and the J gene lost 4 bases, with 13 bases spanning the gap. The CDR3 consists of 14 residues.

This sequence joins TRBV6-5 and TRBJ2-6; TRBD1 matches at 9 bases. This CDR3 has 16 residues. The ends lost 4 bases at V and 3 bases at J; junction bases unmatched: 4. Germline-derived CDR1 and CDR2 are MNHEY and SVGAGI. The CDR3, as DNA: TGTGCCAGCAGTTCCGACAGGGGGTATGGGGCCAACGTCCTGACTTTC. It yields the protein CASSSDRGYGANVLTF.

A word on this clone: The junction differs from germline at one of its ends, possibly a read error. V is TRBV24-1 and J is TRBJ2-2; 10 positions agree with TRBD1. From germline, CDR1 is KGHDR and CDR2 SFDVKD. The CDR3 consists of 16 residues. CDR3 region: CAISDSGTGVTGELFF. CDR3 DNA sequence: TGTGCCATCAGTGATTCCGGGACAGGGGTGACCGGGGAGCTGTTTTTT.

On this clone itself: Other DNA sequences in this specimen translate into the identical CDR3. The rearrangement links TRBV24-1 to TRBJ1-5; D not certain. The CDR3 has 13 residues. The germline V and J ends were trimmed by 4 bases and 4 bases, with 7 bases remaining between them. Per germline, CDR1 KGHDR and CDR2 SFDVKD. DNA of the CDR3: TGTGCCACCAGTGACCCAGGAAATCAGCCCCAGCATTTT. Protein sequence: CATSDPGNQPQHF.

The rearrangement joins TRBV11-2 to TRBJ2-1; 14 nucleotides agree with TRBD2. CDR3 length: 15 residues. V lost 3 bases to trimming and J lost 12 bases; unmatched junction nucleotides: 7. Germline lookup yields CDR1 SGHAT and CDR2 FQNNGV. The CDR3 DNA is TGTGCCAGCAGCTTCTCGGGACTAGCGGGAGCGGCGCAGTTCTTC. Translated: CASSFSGLAGAAQFF. Together with reference TRBV11-2 and TRBJ2-1, the CDR3 gives the full variable domain: EAGVAQSPRYKIIEKRQSVAFWCNPISGHATLYWYQQILGQGPKLLIQFQNNGVVDDSQLPKDRFSAERLKGVDSTLKIQPAKLEDSAVYLCASSFSGLAGAAQFFGPGTRLTVL.

The rearrangement links TRBV19 to TRBJ2-2, with TRBD1 as a possible D gene (6 bases). This CDR3 is built from 16 residues. Germline assignment: CDR1 LNHDA and CDR2 SQIVND (reference sequence). The V gene lost 4 bases and the J gene lost 0 bases, with 12 bases spanning the gap. The CDR3 protein is CASSTPTGSNTGELFF. As DNA, the CDR3 is TGTGCCAGTAGTACACCGACAGGATCGAACACCGGGGAGCTGTTTTTT.

This chain connects TRBV19 to TRBJ2-1; 11 nucleotides align to TRBD2. The CDR3 totals 20 residues. Germline V gene data show CDR1 as LNHDA and CDR2 as SQIVND (reference sequence). The ends lost 5 bases at V and 0 bases at J; junction bases unmatched: 15. The DNA for the CDR3 is TGTGCCAGTAGTTTTTTCTATACGACTAGCGGGGTCAGCTCCTACAATGAGCAGTTCTTC. Translation: CASSFFYTTSGVSSYNEQFF.

The rearrangement joins TRBV20-1 to TRBJ2-5; 9 nucleotides align to TRBD2. Per germline, CDR1 DFQATT and CDR2 SNEGSKA (reference sequence). The CDR3 sequence is 16 residues long. The ends lost 4 bases at V and 7 bases at J; junction bases unmatched: 16. The CDR3 DNA reads as TGCAGTGCTATTGAGTATCGCGGGAGGGCCGGAGGGACCCAGTACTTC. As protein: CSAIEYRGRAGGTQYF.